This T cell receptor (beta chain) was observed in a study of blood T cell repertoires in COVID-19. Looking at the study overall: PBMCs, B-cell-depleted T cells, or T cells provided the cDNA or gDNA that made up the material.

Germline assignment: CDR1 SGHNT and CDR2 YENEEA. Trimming took 2 bases from V and 4 from J; bases not matched to a gene: 6. The CDR3 totals 16 residues. The sample holds one count of this clone. Measured with immunoSEQ multiplex PCR; TCRdb has only the in-frame clones, and not every one. The sample carries over 90,000 clones, around nine tenths recorded once. Sequenced material: peripheral blood. The TCR sequence derives from a man at least 80 years old with acute or convalescent COVID-19. The J gene is TRBJ2-1, the V gene TRBV11-3, with 9 bases fitting TRBD2. Written as DNA, the CDR3 is TGTGCCAGCAGCTTAATGACTAGCGGATCTTACAATGAGCAGTTCTTC. This encodes CASSLMTSGSYNEQFF.